The next 7 T cell receptor beta chains were all read from a single sample in a study of response to subunit inactivated influenza vaccine. One entry per CDR3 protein results from TCRdb running MiXCR on the RT-PCR reads. This sample has about 500,000 distinct CDR3 sequences, with 16% found just once. The sequences come from CD4+ T cells sorted from PBMCs, collected 23 to 25 months after vaccination. The receptors shown here come from a man between 50 and 70 years old who received an inactivated influenza vaccine.

This clonotype has just a few counts. The genes are TRBV18 and TRBJ1-3; 10 positions agree with TRBD1. Germline V lookup: CDR1 KGHSH, CDR2 LQKENI. CDR3 length: 18 residues. Unmatched junction bases numbered 12, after V lost 5 bases and J lost 2 bases. The CDR3 DNA reads as TGTGCCAGCTCATGGACAGGGGGATTCGGTGATCCTGGAAACACCATATATTTT. Protein product: CASSWTGGFGDPGNTIYF.

The chain couples TRBV11-2 to TRBJ2-1; TRBD2 agrees at 10 bases. J was trimmed by 3 bases and V by 4 bases; bases with no gene match: 6. The CDR3 runs 16 residues. Per the germline V gene, CDR1 is SGHAT and CDR2 is FQNNGV. The CDR3 DNA follows: TGTGCCAGCAGCTCCCTAACTAGCGGGATCTACAATGAGCAGTTCTTC. It encodes CASSSLTSGIYNEQFF.

The chain employs TRBV28 and TRBJ1-5, with D maybe TRBD1 (6 bases). This CDR3 comprises 15 residues. Deletions cut 3 bases from V and 3 bases from J, with 12 bases between. Germline CDR1 MDHEN, CDR2 SYDVKM. CDR3 coding DNA: TGTGCCAGCAGTTTCGGGGGGCACCCCAATCAGCCCCAGCATTTT. This codes for CASSFGGHPNQPQHF.

The chain joins TRBV20-1 to TRBJ2-5; 7 nucleotides match TRBD1. Germline loops: CDR1 DFQATT, CDR2 SNEGSKA (reference sequence). There are 12 residues in the CDR3. J gave up 5 bases and V 1 base, and 1 base lay outside the gene matches. This chain's CDR3 is CSARGGGETQYF. The CDR3 coding sequence is TGCAGTGCTAGAGGAGGGGGCGAGACCCAGTACTTC.

This clonotype was seen more than once but under ten times. V gene TRBV7-8 combines with J gene TRBJ2-3; 10 nucleotides line up with TRBD2. Germline CDR1 reads SGHVS; CDR2 reads FQNEAQ. There are 18 residues in the CDR3. The junction had 15 bases not matched to a gene; V was cut back by 3 bases and J by 6 bases. The CDR3 bases are TGTGCCAGCAGCTTTGGCAGACTAGCGGGCTCCCTATCGGATACGCAGTATTTT. Amino acid sequence: CASSFGRLAGSLSDTQYF.

The CDR3 protein is CASSVGQGREKLFF. In nucleotides, the CDR3 is TGTGCCAGCAGCGTTGGACAGGGGCGTGAAAAACTGTTTTTT. V and J are TRBV6-1 and TRBJ1-4; 9 nucleotides match TRBD1. J was trimmed by 7 bases and V by 6 bases; bases with no gene match: 6. CDR1 MNHNS and CDR2 SASEGT come from the germline V gene. The CDR3 sequence is 14 residues long.

This clonotype has just a few counts. The rearrangement links TRBV3-1 to TRBJ2-5, with a possible D match to TRBD1 (6 bases). Germline V CDR1 and CDR2: LGHDT, YNNKEL (reference sequence). The CDR3 totals 14 residues. The V gene lost 2 bases and the J gene lost 2 bases, with 9 bases spanning the gap. CDR3 protein: CASSQQGSQETQYF. The DNA for the CDR3 is TGTGCCAGCAGCCAACAGGGGTCTCAAGAGACCCAGTACTTC.